The next 20 T cell receptor beta chains were all read from a single sample in a study of blood T cell repertoires in COVID-19. Repertoires were generated with immunoSEQ multiplex PCR, while TCRdb's copy carries only in-frame clones and drops some. The sample holds 160,000 or so clones, approximately 81% seen once. The sample comprised PBMCs or T cells enriched from blood (not recorded which). These receptors originate from a woman in her 50s who had recovered from COVID-19.

This clone was detected ten times or more. The chain has TRBV2 and TRBJ1-5, with TRBD1 as a possible D gene (6 bases). The germline V gene encodes CDR1 SNHLY and CDR2 FYNNEI. The CDR3 has 12 residues. V lost 7 bases and J lost 5, with 9 bases in between. The CDR3 DNA is TGTGCCAGCAACAGGGTGGATCAGCCCCAGCATTTT. Translation: CASNRVDQPQHF. The full variable domain, completed using reference TRBV2 and TRBJ1-5, is EPEVTQTPSHQVTQMGQEVILRCVPISNHLYFYWYRQILGQKVEFLVSFYNNEISEKSEIFDDQFSVERPDGSNFTLKIRSTKLEDSAMYFCASNRVDQPQHFGDGTRLSIL.

The table lists this clone with a few counts. The chain has TRBV24-1 and TRBJ2-1, with 9 bases fitting TRBD1. The CDR3 length is 14 residues. Germline V gives CDR1 KGHDR, CDR2 SFDVKD. V lost 7 bases and J lost 2; bases outside the gene matches: 2. CDR3 in DNA: TGTGCCACCAGGGGACAGGGCCCCTACAATGAGCAGTTCTTC. Encoded protein: CATRGQGPYNEQFF.

V usage is TRBV5-6 and J usage is TRBJ1-4; D gene uncertain. Trimming took off 1 base at V and 0 bases at J, with 7 bases between the two ends. In germline, CDR1 is SGHDT, CDR2 YYEEEE. This CDR3 spans 15 amino acids. This chain's CDR3 is CASSLYSATNEKLFF. The CDR3 DNA sequence: TGTGCCAGCAGCTTGTATTCTGCAACTAATGAAAAACTGTTTTTT.

V is TRBV5-1 and J is TRBJ2-3, with D possibly matching TRBD2 (5 bases). The CDR3 spans 15 residues. The germline V and J ends were trimmed by 1 base and 2 bases, with 11 bases remaining between them. Looked up from germline, CDR1 is SGHRS and CDR2 is YFSETQ. DNA of the CDR3: TGCGCCAGCAGCTTGTTCAGCGGCAACACAGATACGCAGTATTTT. As protein: CASSLFSGNTDTQYF.

The rearrangement uses TRBV25-1 and TRBJ1-2, with D unresolved. Trimming took off 3 bases at V and 5 bases at J, with 10 bases between the two ends. Per the germline V gene, CDR1 is MGHDK and CDR2 is SYGVNS. This CDR3 spans 13 amino acids. CDR3 region: CASSEKGEYGYTF. The CDR3 nucleotides are TGTGCCAGCAGTGAGAAGGGAGAATATGGCTACACCTTC.

The chain combines TRBV5-4 with TRBJ2-7, with D perhaps TRBD1 (5 bases). Germline V gene lookup returns CDR1 SGHNT and CDR2 YYREEE (reference sequence). CDR3 length: 15 residues. V gave up 4 bases and J gave up 0 bases, with 14 bases separating them. CDR3 nucleotides: TGTGCCAGCAGCCCTAAGACAGCGAACTCCTACGAGCAGTACTTC. Its protein product is CASSPKTANSYEQYF.

The chain has TRBV29-1 and TRBJ2-3; the D gene is possibly TRBD2 (6 bases). This CDR3 contains 15 residues. The V gene's germline CDR1 is SQVTM and CDR2 ANQGSEA. V lost 1 base, J lost 0 bases, and 11 bases lay in between. This CDR3 is CSVEGGGESTDTQYF. The CDR3 DNA reads as TGCAGCGTTGAAGGCGGCGGGGAAAGCACAGATACGCAGTATTTT.

The rearrangement uses TRBV18 and TRBJ1-3; D call uncertain. CDR3 size: 13 residues. CDR1 is KGHSH, CDR2 LQKENI, per germline. Between the trimmed V and J ends, which lost 3 bases and 2 bases, there was a span of 5 bases. CDR3 region: CASSPQAGNTIYF. In DNA form, the CDR3 reads TGTGCCAGCTCACCGCAGGCTGGAAACACCATATATTTT.

The genes are TRBV5-5 and TRBJ1-5; D ambiguous. Trimming took off 4 bases at V and 6 bases at J, with 17 bases between the two ends. The length of the CDR3 is 15 residues. Germline assignment: CDR1 SGHKS and CDR2 YYEKEE (reference sequence). The CDR3 nucleotides read TGTGCCAGCAGCCCCAGACGGGGAGAAGGTCAGCCCCAGCATTTT. Its protein product is CASSPRRGEGQPQHF.

This chain links TRBV5-1 with TRBJ1-2; a weak D match, TRBD1 (5 bases). The CDR3 runs to 16 residues. V lost 0 bases and J lost 1, with 13 bases in between. Germline V gives CDR1 SGHRS, CDR2 YFSETQ. CDR3 region: CASSLVRQQFNYGYTF. CDR3 DNA sequence: TGCGCCAGCAGCTTGGTTCGACAGCAATTTAACTATGGCTACACCTTC.

The V call is TRBV7-7, the J call TRBJ2-2; 9 positions agree with TRBD2. This CDR3 has 14 residues. Germline lookup yields CDR1 SSHAT and CDR2 FNYEAQ (reference sequence). The CDR3 DNA reads TGTGCTAGCGGTTCAGCGGGAGGAGCCGGGGAGCTGTTTTTT. This gives the protein CASGSAGGAGELFF.

J is TRBJ1-1 and V is TRBV5-6; 10 bases map to TRBD1. V lost 4 bases and J lost 1; bases outside the gene matches: 4. Germline CDR1 SGHDT, CDR2 YYEEEE. The CDR3 covers 15 residues. CDR3 sequence: CASSAGQGTNTEAFF. Written as DNA, the CDR3 is TGTGCCAGCAGCGCGGGACAGGGGACGAACACTGAAGCTTTCTTT.

J is TRBJ2-5 and V is TRBV7-3; 7 positions match TRBD2. The germline V gene has CDR1 SGHTA and CDR2 FQGTGA. Germline trimming cut 2 bases from V and 5 bases from J; bases unmatched to any gene: 11. This CDR3 is built from 16 residues. Written as DNA, the CDR3 is TGTGCCAGCAGCTTAGGCCCGCCGGGCGGGAGTGAGACCCAGTACTTC. Its translation: CASSLGPPGGSETQYF.

As to this clone: It may be a read error: a sequence one base away is much more abundant. The same CDR3 is also encoded by other DNA sequences in this sample. The rearrangement uses TRBV14 and TRBJ1-1, with D unclear. CDR3 length: 13 residues. V was cut by 3 bases and J by 5 bases, with 10 bases left in between. CDR1 is SGHDN and CDR2 is FVKESK in the germline V gene. The CDR3: CASSQSRGTEAFF. In DNA form, the CDR3 reads TGTGCCAGCAGCCAGTCTAGAGGTACTGAAGCTTTCTTT.

This chain connects TRBV7-2 to TRBJ1-1; 8 bases agree with TRBD1. CDR3 size: 15 residues. Germline CDR1 reads SGHTA; CDR2 reads FQGNSA. V was pared by 4 bases and J by 3 bases, with 7 bases of the junction left unmatched. The CDR3 DNA reads as TGTGCCAGCAGCTCCCAGACAGGGGTGGACACTGAAGCTTTCTTT. Protein: CASSSQTGVDTEAFF.

The chain links TRBV19 to TRBJ2-3, with D uncertain. CDR1 and CDR2 (germline): LNHDA, SQIVND (reference sequence). Trimming cost V 3 bases and J 0 bases, with 10 bases left between them. CDR3 length: 15 residues. The CDR3 reads CASSMGPLSTDTQYF. The DNA for the CDR3 is TGTGCCAGTAGTATGGGCCCCCTTAGCACAGATACGCAGTATTTT.

The chain recombines TRBV2 with TRBJ2-6; 7 bases agree with TRBD2. Trimming removed 5 bases from V and 3 bases from J; junction bases left unmatched: 13. The CDR3 runs to 18 residues. Germline V gene lookup returns CDR1 SNHLY and CDR2 FYNNEI. CDR3 nucleotides: TGTGCCAGCAGTCCAGAGTCGGGAGGTGAGAGTGGGGCCAACGTCCTGACTTTC. It specifies CASSPESGGESGANVLTF.

V is TRBV7-2 and J is TRBJ2-7; TRBD2 matches 11 bases. The CDR3 consists of 15 residues. Germline V gene lookup returns CDR1 SGHTA and CDR2 FQGNSA. V dropped 2 bases and J dropped 0; count of bases not matched to a gene: 0. CDR3 in amino acids: CASSLTSGSSYEQYF. As DNA, the CDR3 is TGTGCCAGCAGCTTAACTAGCGGGAGCTCCTACGAGCAGTACTTC.

This clone has only one observation. The V gene is TRBV5-1, the J gene TRBJ1-3; D possibly corresponds to TRBD1 (6 bases). Germline CDR1 is SGHRS and CDR2 is YFSETQ. CDR3 length: 12 amino acids. Trimming shortened V by 8 bases and J by 4 bases, and 10 bases separated the two germline ends. The CDR3 sequence: CARQGCGNTIYF. For the CDR3, the DNA is TGCGCCAGACAGGGCTGCGGAAACACCATATATTTT.

The chain is built from TRBV5-1 and TRBJ2-7; 10 bases line up with TRBD2. The CDR3 is 20 residues long. The trim removed 0 bases at V and 5 bases at J, leaving 20 bases unmatched. Germline CDR1 SGHRS, CDR2 YFSETQ. This CDR3 is CASSLGLAGASDRLSHEQYF. The DNA of the CDR3 is TGCGCCAGCAGCTTGGGGCTAGCGGGGGCCTCCGATCGTCTCTCTCACGAGCAGTACTTC.